The 18 T cell receptor beta chains listed next were all sequenced from one sample in a study of blood T cell repertoires in COVID-19. Produced via immunoSEQ multiplex PCR; TCRdb's table is partial and in-frame only. The table has 150,000 to 200,000 clones, nearly 90% seen once. Sequencing used peripheral blood. The receptor source for this set is a man between 60 and 75 years old with active or convalescent COVID-19.

The chain links TRBV5-1 to TRBJ2-3; tentatively, D is TRBD1 (5 bases). The CDR3 is made up of 14 amino acids. Trimming pared 0 bases from V and 3 bases from J, leaving 8 bases between. Germline CDR1 and CDR2: SGHRS and YFSETQ. The CDR3 bases are TGCGCCAGCAGCTTGGGGACAACAACAGATACGCAGTATTTT. The encoded protein is CASSLGTTTDTQYF.

This clone was observed once. Other DNA sequences from this sample encode an identical CDR3 as well. The rearrangement joins TRBV5-1 to TRBJ1-1; D is ambiguous. Germline lookup yields CDR1 SGHRS and CDR2 YFSETQ. Trimming shortened V by 0 bases and J by 1 base, and 4 bases separated the two germline ends. The CDR3 contains 13 residues. CDR3 DNA: TGCGCCAGCAGCTTGGATAGGAACACTGAAGCTTTCTTT. It translates to CASSLDRNTEAFF.

The J gene is TRBJ2-1, the V gene TRBV9, with 9 bases that match TRBD2. The germline V gene encodes CDR1 SGDLS and CDR2 YYNGEE. There are 15 residues in the CDR3. J gave up 3 bases and V 0 bases, and 1 base lay outside the gene matches. Written as DNA, the CDR3 is TGTGCCAGCAGCGTAGAACTAGCGGGCTACAATGAGCAGTTCTTC. Protein sequence: CASSVELAGYNEQFF.

The chain combines TRBV24-1 with TRBJ2-7, with a tentative D call TRBD2 (6 bases). Germline V gene sequence: CDR1 KGHDR, CDR2 SFDVKD. V lost 2 bases, J lost 0 bases, and 19 bases lay in between. There are 18 residues in the CDR3. The chain's CDR3 is CATSDYGGFPFSSYEQYF. DNA of the CDR3: TGTGCCACCAGTGATTATGGAGGGTTTCCTTTCAGCTCCTACGAGCAGTACTTC.

This chain connects TRBV12-5 to TRBJ2-6; 10 bases are shared with TRBD1. V lost 6 bases, J lost 1 base, and 0 bases stayed unmatched. Per germline, CDR1 LGHNT and CDR2 FRNRAP. CDR3 length equals 15 residues. The CDR3 sequence: CASGGQGSGANVLTF. In DNA, the CDR3 is TGTGCTAGTGGGGGACAGGGGTCTGGGGCCAACGTCCTGACTTTC.

This chain joins TRBV3-1 (or the pseudogene TRBV3-2) and TRBJ2-3; D is possibly TRBD2 (6 bases). The germline V gene encodes CDR1 LGHDT and CDR2 YNNKEL (reference sequence). V was clipped by 1 base and J by 1 base, with 9 bases between them. The CDR3 is 15 residues long. The CDR3 loop is CASSQVSGGTDTQYF. The DNA for the CDR3 is TGTGCCAGCAGCCAAGTATCGGGGGGCACAGATACGCAGTATTTT.

V gene TRBV2 combines with J gene TRBJ2-7; possibly TRBD1 for D (7 bases). Trimming shortened V by 9 bases and J by 3 bases, and 18 bases separated the two germline ends. The CDR3 length is 14 residues. Germline CDR1 reads SNHLY; CDR2 reads FYNNEI. The CDR3 protein is CASGMAGQNYEQYF. The CDR3 DNA is TGTGCCAGTGGTATGGCGGGACAGAACTACGAGCAGTACTTC.

The genes are TRBV4-1 and TRBJ2-4; 9 positions agree with TRBD1. CDR1 is MGHRA, CDR2 YSYEKL, per germline. The CDR3 has 17 residues. Trimming at V came to 1 base and at J to 1 base, leaving 5 bases not matched to a gene. The CDR3 sequence: CASSQAPGQGAKNIQYF. DNA of the CDR3: TGCGCCAGCAGCCAAGCCCCCGGACAGGGGGCCAAAAACATTCAGTACTTC.

This clone was seen only a few times. The chain links TRBV13 to TRBJ1-2, with 11 bases that match TRBD1. Per the germline V gene, CDR1 is PRHDT and CDR2 is FYEKMQ (reference sequence). The junction had 11 bases not matched to a gene; V was cut back by 5 bases and J by 6 bases. CDR3 length equals 16 residues. This chain's CDR3 is CASSPRTGGRFDGYTF. CDR3 nucleotides: TGTGCCAGCAGCCCTCGGACAGGGGGCAGATTCGATGGCTACACCTTC.

The chain couples TRBV2 to TRBJ1-1; 9 nucleotides agree with TRBD1. The CDR3 extends over 13 amino acids. The junction had 4 bases not matched to a gene; V was cut back by 6 bases and J by 5 bases. CDR1 SNHLY and CDR2 FYNNEI come from the germline V gene. CDR3 in DNA: TGTGCCAGCAGCGGGGACAGGGAGACTGAAGCTTTCTTT. Translated, it gives CASSGDRETEAFF.

This rearrangement joins TRBV5-1 to TRBJ2-1; TRBD1 might be the D (6 bases). The CDR3 has 14 amino acids. V was clipped by 2 bases and J by 7 bases, with 13 bases between them. CDR1 and CDR2 from the germline V gene are SGHRS and YFSETQ. Here the CDR3 reads CASSFPGQLNEQFF. CDR3 nucleotides: TGCGCCAGCAGCTTCCCGGGACAATTGAATGAGCAGTTCTTC.

This clone was seen a single time. V usage is TRBV9 and J usage is TRBJ2-3, with 8 bases lining up with TRBD2. J gave up 4 bases and V 6 bases, and 10 bases lay outside the gene matches. Germline V gene data show CDR1 as SGDLS and CDR2 as YYNGEE. The CDR3 runs to 15 residues. This CDR3 reads CASTPRGGAADTQYF. The DNA of the CDR3 is TGTGCCAGCACCCCCCGGGGGGGGGCGGCAGATACGCAGTATTTT.

In regard to this clone: The junction shows a germline mismatch at one end, possibly a read error. This rearrangement joins TRBV7-9 to TRBJ1-5, with D tentatively TRBD1 (5 bases). CDR3 length: 14 amino acids. Germline V gene data show CDR1 as SEHNR and CDR2 as FQNEAQ (reference sequence). The CDR3 DNA reads as TGTGCCAGCAGCCTAGCGGGGGGAGATCAGCCCCAGCATTTT. Its translation is CASSLAGGDQPQHF. The complete variable domain, with remaining parts taken from reference TRBV7-9 and TRBJ1-5, reads DTGVSQNPRHKITKRGQNVTFRCDPISEHNRLYWYRQTLGQGPEFLTYFQNEAQLEKSRLLSDRFSAERPKGSFSTLEIQRTEQGDSAMYLCASSLAGGDQPQHFGDGTRLSIL.

This clone was counted between two and nine times. The chain has TRBV10-1 and TRBJ1-5; D may be TRBD1 (6 bases). The V gene lost 9 bases and the J gene lost 0 bases, with 27 bases spanning the gap. Germline CDR1 and CDR2: WNHNN and SYGVQD (reference sequence). The CDR3 is 19 amino acids. The CDR3 nucleotides are TGCGCCAGGGACAGACTTGGGGGGGGCGCAAGATATAGCAATCAGCCCCAGCATTTT. Translation gives CARDRLGGGARYSNQPQHF.

The J gene is TRBJ2-5, the V gene TRBV19; 8 nucleotides match TRBD2. Germline lookup yields CDR1 LNHDA and CDR2 SQIVND (reference sequence). Losses at the gene ends were 2 bases for V and 5 bases for J; bases not matched to a gene: 7. This CDR3 is built from 15 residues. DNA for the CDR3: TGTGCCAGTAGTATATTCGGGGGGGCCGAGGAGACCCAGTACTTC. Amino acids: CASSIFGGAEETQYF.

V and J are TRBV9 and TRBJ2-3, with 8 positions matching TRBD2. Losses at the gene ends were 0 bases for V and 3 bases for J; bases not matched to a gene: 12. Germline values: CDR1 SGDLS, CDR2 YYNGEE. This CDR3 is 18 amino acids long. Here the CDR3 DNA reads TGTGCCAGCAGCGTAGATAGGACTAGCCCACGGGGTACAGATACGCAGTATTTT. Translated: CASSVDRTSPRGTDTQYF.

The genes are TRBV29-1 and TRBJ1-2; D ambiguous. Looked up from germline, CDR1 is SQVTM and CDR2 is ANQGSEA. The length of the CDR3 is 16 residues. Trimming removed 3 bases from V and 0 bases from J, with 17 bases in between. CDR3 region: CSVDRLSSSANYGYTF. The CDR3 DNA reads as TGCAGCGTTGACAGGCTTTCGTCCTCCGCTAACTATGGCTACACCTTC.

J is TRBJ1-3 and V is TRBV5-5, with TRBD1 matching over 8 bases. V dropped 0 bases and J dropped 8; count of bases not matched to a gene: 1. The CDR3 contains 13 residues. Germline V gene data show CDR1 as SGHKS and CDR2 as YYEKEE (reference sequence). CDR3: CASSLDRGDTIYF. Written as DNA, the CDR3 is TGTGCCAGCAGCTTGGACAGGGGGGACACCATATATTTT. The full variable domain, its missing parts supplied by reference TRBV5-5 and TRBJ1-3, is DAGVTQSPTHLIKTRGQQVTLRCSPISGHKSVSWYQQVLGQGPQFIFQYYEKEERGRGNFPDRFSARQFPNYSSELNVNALLLGDSALYLCASSLDRGDTIYFGEGSWLTVV.